This T cell receptor (beta chain) was profiled in a study of OX40 agonist ivuxolimab in advanced cancers. Study as a whole: Ivuxolimab was delivered to patients intravenously every 2 weeks at doses spanning 0.01 to 10 mg/kg. A mean age of roughly 60 years, range about 20 to 79, was recorded, and roughly 80% were male.

Study-level results: Some nonresponders likewise displayed low normalized T-cell clonal expansion. CD8+ T cells averaged more expanded clones than CD4+.

Sequenced by immunoSEQ multiplex PCR; TCRdb stores in-frame clones only, minus some. The sample consists of approximately 38,000 clones, approximately 90% of them appearing once. This clone appeared once. As yet, its antigen is unknown. After removal of 7 bases from V and 5 bases from J, the junction contained 15 bases not matched to a gene. The germline V gene has CDR1 MNHEY and CDR2 SMNVEV (reference sequence). The length of the CDR3 is 17 residues. This chain uses TRBV27 with TRBJ2-1, with 9 bases aligning to TRBD2. The specimen comprised CD4+ or CD8+ T cells sorted from blood, sampled in a trial of the OX40 agonist ivuxolimab. This receptor was taken from an adult with an advanced solid tumor such as melanoma, head and neck, liver or kidney cancer. The CDR3 sequence is CASTPIGGGRVHNEQFF. The CDR3 region has the DNA TGTGCCAGCACTCCCATTGGGGGCGGGAGGGTCCACAATGAGCAGTTCTTC.